The clone carrying this TCR beta chain was counted a few times. Its antigen is undetermined. Obtained from alopecia areata patients were lesional scalp punch biopsies along with peripheral blood. The authors sorted CD4+ and CD8+ T cells from PBMCs. This sample was taken from a study of CD8+ T cells in alopecia areata. Study-level points and caveats: Scalp sample sequencing also detects resident alphabeta T cells of normal skin. Sharing of TCR sequences between patients (possibly for HLA-related reasons) was less clear than in mice.

Trimming removed 5 bases from V and 1 base from J, with 8 bases in between. The CDR3 extends over 14 amino acids. Per the germline V gene, CDR1 is MDHEN and CDR2 is SYDVKM. Extracted RNA was reverse transcribed into cDNA, the sequencing template. Data came from immunoSEQ multiplex PCR; TCRdb stores just in-frame clones and leaves some out. The table has about 110,000 clones, 58% seen once. This receptor was taken from a human donor with alopecia areata. The J gene is TRBJ2-2, the V gene TRBV28; D may be TRBD1 (5 bases). Material: NKG2D-low CD8+ T cells sorted from blood. In nucleotides, the CDR3 is TGTGCCAGCAGTCAAACAGGGAACACCGGGGAGCTGTTTTTT. Its translation: CASSQTGNTGELFF.